Described below is a single T cell receptor (beta chain) sequence and its context. The data belong to a study of blood T cell repertoires in COVID-19. Study as a whole: Donors in the United States, Italy and Spain gave samples during acute or convalescent COVID-19.

V shed 1 base and J 6 bases; nucleotides not matched to a gene: 8. Germline-derived CDR1 and CDR2 are SGHNT and YENEEA. This CDR3 is built from 16 residues. The protocol was immunoSEQ multiplex PCR, while the TCRdb copy is restricted to in-frame clones and leaves out a portion. Among around 130,000 clones listed, approximately 86% were seen once. This sequence originates from a woman between 50 and 59 years old who had recovered from COVID-19. Sequencing used peripheral blood. This rearrangement joins TRBV11-3 to TRBJ2-4, with 8 bases fitting TRBD1. CDR3 DNA: TGTGCCAGCAGCTTAGCGGGGCAGGGGGCGGGAAACATTCAGTACTTC. It codes for CASSLAGQGAGNIQYF. The complete variable domain, with remaining parts taken from reference TRBV11-3 and TRBJ2-4, reads EAGVVQSPRYKIIEKKQPVAFWCNPISGHNTLYWYLQNLGQGPELLIRYENEEAVDDSQLPKDRFSAERLKGVDSTLKIQPAELGDSAVYLCASSLAGQGAGNIQYFGAGTRLSVL.